The 31 T cell receptor beta chains below come from one sample, sequenced in a study of blood T cell repertoires in COVID-19. Assay used: immunoSEQ multiplex PCR; TCRdb lists only in-frame clones, some missing. This sample carries 270,000 or so clones, around 91% of them seen once, and the ten largest clones take roughly 2.2%. The specimen was peripheral blood. These receptors were collected from a woman aged 60-75 years with COVID-19, enrolled during active disease.

The V call is TRBV18, the J call TRBJ2-2; TRBD1 agrees at 10 bases. The CDR3 is 18 amino acids. Germline CDR1 KGHSH, CDR2 LQKENI. The V segment lost 2 bases and the J segment 2 bases; nucleotides outside the gene matches: 8. In DNA, the CDR3 is TGTGCCAGCTCACCAGTAATGACAGGGGGCATTAACACCGGGGAGCTGTTTTTT. The encoded protein is CASSPVMTGGINTGELFF. The whole variable domain, filled in from reference TRBV18 and TRBJ2-2, reads NAGVMQNPRHLVRRRGQEARLRCSPMKGHSHVYWYRQLPEEGLKFMVYLQKENIIDESGMPKERFSAEFPKEGPSILRIQQVVRGDSAAYFCASSPVMTGGINTGELFFGEGSRLTVL.

The V and J genes are TRBV7-2 and TRBJ1-2; no reliable D call. The germline CDR1 and CDR2 sequences are SGHTA and FQGNSA. Trimming left V 5 bases short and J 1 base short, with 8 bases between. The CDR3 has 13 amino acids. The CDR3 here is CASSRVNNYGYTF. For the CDR3, the DNA is TGTGCCAGCAGCCGCGTGAATAACTATGGCTACACCTTC.

The rearrangement links TRBV6-5 to TRBJ2-1, with D tentatively TRBD2 (5 bases). The CDR3 is 13 residues long. V was shortened by 6 bases and J by 7 bases, with 13 bases between the two germline ends. The germline V gene has CDR1 MNHEY and CDR2 SVGAGI. The CDR3 reads CASSRGPGNEQFF. CDR3 nucleotides: TGTGCCAGCAGCCGAGGGCCTGGGAATGAGCAGTTCTTC.

The V gene is TRBV2, the J gene TRBJ1-1, with D tentatively TRBD1 (6 bases). Germline V lookup: CDR1 SNHLY, CDR2 FYNNEI. The CDR3 spans 13 residues. V was clipped by 6 bases and J by 1 base, with 9 bases between them. CDR3 loop: CASSTGPNTEAFF. The CDR3 DNA reads as TGTGCCAGCAGCACAGGGCCGAACACTGAAGCTTTCTTT.

This clone was seen just once. The chain employs TRBV5-1 and TRBJ2-1; 7 nucleotides line up with TRBD2. With 1 base clipped from V and 5 bases from J, the junction kept 6 bases outside the gene matches. CDR1 is SGHRS, CDR2 YFSETQ, per germline. CDR3 length: 15 residues. Written as DNA, the CDR3 is TGCGCCAGCAGCTTGTTGGCTAGCGGTAACAATGAGCAGTTCTTC. Its translation is CASSLLASGNNEQFF.

The rearrangement joins TRBV6-6 to TRBJ1-2, with D unresolved. V lost 5 bases and J lost 8, with 18 bases in between. Germline V CDR1 and CDR2: MNHNY, SVGAGI (reference sequence). CDR3 size: 14 residues. CDR3 in DNA: TGTGCCAGCAGTAGTTCATCGGATTCAGGAGGCTACACCTTC. Encoded protein: CASSSSSDSGGYTF.

The chain recombines TRBV5-1 with TRBJ1-1; a weak D match, TRBD1 (5 bases). The CDR3 is made up of 14 amino acids. From germline, CDR1 is SGHRS and CDR2 YFSETQ. V lost 0 bases, J lost 1 base, and 7 bases lay in between. The CDR3 sequence: CASSLDQGNTEAFF. The CDR3 DNA reads as TGCGCCAGCAGCTTGGATCAGGGGAACACTGAAGCTTTCTTT.

The chain links TRBV20-1 to TRBJ1-5; TRBD1 matches at 9 bases. CDR1 and CDR2 (germline): DFQATT, SNEGSKA (reference sequence). The CDR3 totals 15 residues. Trimming at V came to 3 bases and at J to 5 bases, leaving 8 bases not matched to a gene. CDR3 sequence: CSASTGGKTDQPQHF. CDR3 bases: TGCAGTGCTAGTACAGGGGGCAAAACGGATCAGCCCCAGCATTTT.

The V and J genes are TRBV19 and TRBJ2-1, with 8 bases aligning to TRBD1. The CDR3 is 15 amino acids. The trim removed 4 bases at V and 10 bases at J, leaving 12 bases unmatched. The germline gives CDR1 LNHDA, CDR2 SQIVND (reference sequence). The CDR3 DNA reads as TGTGCCAGTAGTAACGCGGGACAGGCTCCATGGGAGCAGTTCTTC. This encodes CASSNAGQAPWEQFF.

This chain uses TRBV18 with TRBJ2-3; TRBD2 matches 7 bases. The germline gives CDR1 KGHSH, CDR2 LQKENI. There are 13 residues in the CDR3. Germline trimming cut 3 bases from V and 7 bases from J; bases unmatched to any gene: 4. The DNA for the CDR3 is TGTGCCAGCTCACCCGGGACTACGTATACGCAGTATTTT. Its translation: CASSPGTTYTQYF.

The V gene is TRBV6-2 or TRBV6-3, the J gene TRBJ2-5; 7 nucleotides line up with TRBD2. Trimming took 6 bases from V and 1 from J; bases not matched to a gene: 8. This CDR3 has 15 amino acids. From germline, CDR1 is MNHEY and CDR2 SVGEGT. DNA of the CDR3: TGTGCCAGCAGCCTTCTAGCGGTCCCCCAAGAGACCCAGTACTTC. It translates to CASSLLAVPQETQYF.

The chain couples TRBV6-1 to TRBJ1-2; tentative D call: TRBD1 (5 bases). CDR3 length equals 12 residues. From germline, CDR1 is MNHNS and CDR2 SASEGT. With 5 bases removed from V and 8 bases from J, the gap between germline ends came to 12 bases. The CDR3 DNA is TGTGCCAGCAGTCCACCCGGGGGGGGCTACACCTTC. Protein product: CASSPPGGGYTF.

This clone turned up a few times. V and J are TRBV18 and TRBJ1-5; 8 positions agree with TRBD1. CDR3 length: 13 residues. Germline V lookup: CDR1 KGHSH, CDR2 LQKENI. V gave up 3 bases and J gave up 8 bases; unmatched junction bases: 3. The DNA for the CDR3 is TGTGCCAGCTCACCGACAGGGGACGAGCCCCAGCATTTT. This gives the protein CASSPTGDEPQHF.

In this sample, this clone turned up once. CDR3 region: CASSYQGNTEAFF. In nucleotides, the CDR3 is TGTGCCAGCAGTTACCAGGGTAACACTGAAGCTTTCTTT. The chain joins TRBV6-5 to TRBJ1-1; tentatively, D is TRBD1 (5 bases). This CDR3 is built from 13 residues. V was shortened by 2 bases and J by 2 bases, with 6 bases between the two germline ends. CDR1 and CDR2 (germline): MNHEY, SVGAGI.

The rearrangement joins TRBV19 to TRBJ1-1, with D possibly matching TRBD1 (5 bases). This CDR3 region has 14 residues. V lost 4 bases, J lost 4 bases, and 13 bases lay in between. Germline V gene sequence: CDR1 LNHDA, CDR2 SQIVND (reference sequence). Here the CDR3 reads CASSKTVSLTEAFF. CDR3 DNA sequence: TGTGCCAGTAGTAAGACAGTTTCACTCACTGAAGCTTTCTTT.

The chain uses TRBV13 and TRBJ2-7; no clear D gene. The CDR3 totals 12 residues. Germline-derived CDR1 and CDR2 are PRHDT and FYEKMQ (reference sequence). Trimming removed 2 bases from V and 2 bases from J, with 4 bases in between. The CDR3 nucleotides read TGTGCCAGCAGCTTACGTGCCTACGAGCAGTACTTC. The encoded protein is CASSLRAYEQYF.

The CDR3 region has the DNA TGTGCCAGCAGTTCAAACCGGGACAGGGGAAACAATGAGCAGTTCTTC. It encodes CASSSNRDRGNNEQFF. The chain uses TRBV6-6 and TRBJ2-1, with 10 nucleotides matching TRBD1. CDR3 length: 16 residues. The germline V gene encodes CDR1 MNHNY and CDR2 SVGAGI (reference sequence). With 4 bases clipped from V and 5 bases from J, the junction kept 8 bases outside the gene matches.

The J gene is TRBJ2-1, the V gene TRBV9; D ambiguous. The germline V and J ends were trimmed by 0 bases and 5 bases, with 6 bases remaining between them. Germline V lookup: CDR1 SGDLS, CDR2 YYNGEE. The CDR3 runs 13 residues. The CDR3 nucleotides are TGTGCCAGCAGCGTAGGAGCAAACAATGAGCAGTTCTTC. Protein sequence: CASSVGANNEQFF.

The chain carries TRBV7-9 and TRBJ2-3; the D is unclear. Deletions cut 8 bases from V and 6 bases from J, with 9 bases between. The CDR3 runs 11 residues. The germline V gene has CDR1 SEHNR and CDR2 FQNEAQ (reference sequence). This chain's CDR3 is CASAHLDTQYF. Here the CDR3 DNA reads TGTGCCAGCGCCCACTTGGATACGCAGTATTTT.

V is TRBV5-1 and J is TRBJ2-3, with 13 bases that match TRBD2. Germline V gene data show CDR1 as SGHRS and CDR2 as YFSETQ. This CDR3 region has 17 residues. V lost 4 bases, J lost 6 bases, and 11 bases stayed unmatched. This chain's CDR3 is CASSITSGGAGADTQYF. CDR3 DNA: TGCGCCAGCAGCATTACTAGCGGGGGGGCCGGAGCGGATACGCAGTATTTT.

This sequence joins TRBV10-2 and TRBJ2-3, with 12 bases fitting TRBD2. The ends lost 7 bases at V and 4 bases at J; junction bases unmatched: 3. Per germline, CDR1 WSHSY and CDR2 SAAADI. The CDR3 covers 14 residues. CDR3 bases: TGCGCCAGCACCCCTAGCGGGGGGGCAGATACGCAGTATTTT. Amino acid sequence: CASTPSGGADTQYF.

Concerning this clone itself: The junction and the germline gene differ at one end; a read error may be behind it. V gene TRBV4-1 combines with J gene TRBJ1-1; D might be TRBD1 (6 bases). The CDR3 contains 15 residues. The germline gives CDR1 MGHRA, CDR2 YSYEKL. This CDR3 is CASSQDWGRDTEAFF. DNA of the CDR3: TGCGCCAGCAGCCAAGATTGGGGCCGGGACACCGAAGCTTTCTTT.

This clone was seen a few times. The chain carries TRBV5-1 and TRBJ1-1; no definite D call. There are 16 residues in the CDR3. V was pared by 0 bases and J by 4 bases, with 16 bases between. Germline V CDR1 and CDR2: SGHRS, YFSETQ. Here the CDR3 DNA reads TGCGCCAGCAGCTTGGTTTCCTCGGTTTACGGCACTGAAGCTTTCTTT. It translates to CASSLVSSVYGTEAFF.

The chain links TRBV6-6 to TRBJ1-1; 7 bases fit TRBD1. The V gene end was trimmed by 6 bases and the J gene end by 4 bases; junction bases not matched to a gene: 8. The CDR3 is 14 residues long. Germline CDR1 MNHNY, CDR2 SVGAGI (reference sequence). The CDR3 here is CASRDRAQGTEAFF. CDR3 nucleotide sequence: TGTGCCAGCAGAGACAGGGCCCAGGGCACTGAAGCTTTCTTT.

This chain connects TRBV7-2 to TRBJ2-7, with TRBD2 matching over 11 bases. The germline V gene has CDR1 SGHTA and CDR2 FQGNSA. The CDR3 has 15 amino acids. The V gene end was trimmed by 5 bases and the J gene end by 2 bases; junction bases not matched to a gene: 5. CDR3 sequence: CASSLTSGAAYEQYF. The CDR3 nucleotides read TGTGCCAGCAGCCTGACTAGCGGGGCTGCCTACGAGCAGTACTTC.

This rearrangement joins TRBV5-1 to TRBJ1-5; tentative D call: TRBD1 (6 bases). Germline loops: CDR1 SGHRS, CDR2 YFSETQ. This CDR3 comprises 15 residues. The germline V and J ends were trimmed by 1 base and 6 bases, with 14 bases remaining between them. The CDR3 reads CASSLWGGSGQPQHF. The CDR3 DNA is TGCGCCAGCAGCTTGTGGGGGGGCTCGGGTCAGCCCCAGCATTTT.

This rearrangement joins TRBV7-9 to TRBJ2-3, with a tentative D call TRBD1 (6 bases). The CDR3 runs to 16 residues. Between the trimmed V and J ends, which lost 5 bases and 6 bases, there was a span of 21 bases. Per the germline V gene, CDR1 is SEHNR and CDR2 is FQNEAQ (reference sequence). The CDR3 DNA follows: TGTGCCAGCAGCCATACGGGACATCCCGATAGGGATACGCAGTATTTT. Protein sequence: CASSHTGHPDRDTQYF.

The CDR3, as DNA: TGTGCCAGCAGTGACTCGGGCATCGCAGGCGAGGAAGCTTTCTTT. Translated, it gives CASSDSGIAGEEAFF. V and J are TRBV6-4 and TRBJ1-1, with unresolved D. Germline-derived CDR1 and CDR2 are MRHNA and SNTAGT. The CDR3 has 15 amino acids. V lost 0 bases and J 8 bases, leaving 16 bases between the germline ends.

The V and J genes are TRBV18 and TRBJ1-5; possibly TRBD1 for D (5 bases). The V gene's germline CDR1 is KGHSH and CDR2 LQKENI. The CDR3 loop spans 13 amino acids. The V end lost 3 bases, the J end lost 7 bases, and 10 bases lay between the germline ends. DNA for the CDR3: TGTGCCAGCTCACCGGGGCATGGGCAGCCCCAGCATTTT. It specifies CASSPGHGQPQHF.

The chain is built from TRBV12-3 or TRBV12-4 and TRBJ1-2; TRBD1 matches at 8 bases. The CDR3 is made up of 13 amino acids. V was pared by 6 bases and J by 4 bases, with 4 bases of the junction left unmatched. CDR3 sequence: CASSQGAVYGYTF. The CDR3 DNA reads as TGTGCCAGCAGCCAGGGGGCAGTCTATGGCTACACCTTC.

This clone was detected once. The V gene is TRBV4-2, the J gene TRBJ1-2; unclear D gene. Germline V gene data show CDR1 as LGHNA and CDR2 as YNFKEQ. The CDR3 covers 13 residues. V dropped 3 bases and J dropped 2 bases, with 7 bases sitting between them. In DNA form, the CDR3 reads TGTGCCAGCAGCCAGGGAGGAAACTATGGCTACACCTTC. Amino acids: CASSQGGNYGYTF.